The T cell receptor beta chain under discussion was sequenced for a study of T-cell reconstitution after alpha-beta-depleted transplantation in children. Study conclusions and caveats: Expanded clones from the graft, numbering several hundred, reportedly supplied alpha-beta T cells about two months after transplant.

This clonotype was seen repeatedly, ten times or more. Its antigen is not known. The authors prepared the TCRbeta library with unique molecular identifiers. TCRdb reprocessed the PCR reads via MiXCR and lists one record per CDR3 protein. This table holds 100,000 or so distinct CDR3 sequences, roughly a quarter found once. CDR1 is SGHAT, CDR2 FQNNGV, per germline. The trim removed 5 bases at V and 7 bases at J, leaving 5 bases unmatched. The CDR3 sequence is 14 residues long. Sequencing used PBMCs, obtained before TCRalphabeta/CD19-depleted stem cell transplant. The chain employs TRBV11-2 and TRBJ2-1; 10 positions agree with TRBD2. The TCR was taken from a boy aged 2 to 9 with acute lymphoblastic leukemia, due to receive a stem cell transplant. The CDR3 DNA follows: TGTGCCAGCAGCCAGCGGGAGGGTTGGAATGAGCAGTTCTTC. Amino acid sequence: CASSQREGWNEQFF.